Below, one T cell receptor beta chain is given with its context. Per the germline V gene, CDR1 is MNHNS and CDR2 is SASEGT. The CDR3 covers 13 residues. The ends were cut back, 4 bases at V and 8 bases at J, with 12 bases in the middle. Data came from immunoSEQ multiplex PCR; TCRdb stores just in-frame clones and leaves some out. Altogether about 2.4 million clones are present, approximately 94% being singletons, with the ten largest covering 0.36%. These data are taken from a study of shared clonotypes between healthy human individuals. The TCR was taken from a man aged 18 to 30 in good health. Some clones in this sample may be carry-over from other donors' samples. Sequences were obtained from naive CD4+ T cells from PBMCs. As for subset: CD45RA+ positively selected. The chain joins TRBV6-1 to TRBJ1-3; D possibly corresponds to TRBD1 (6 bases). CDR3 sequence reads: CASSVGGGDTIYF. The CDR3 DNA is TGTGCCAGCAGTGTTGGGGGCGGAGACACCATATATTTT.